These T cell receptor beta chains were read from a single sample in a study of CD8+ T cells in alopecia areata. Sequencing was performed with immunoSEQ multiplex PCR; in TCRdb, only in-frame clones are kept and a portion is missing. The sample shows approximately 210,000 clones, 64% of them seen only once. The sequences come from CD4+ T cells sorted from blood, collected at week 4, from a patient treated with tofacitinib. The receptors shown here come from a human donor with alopecia areata. The conserved cysteine and the conserved F or W are not part of the CDR3 here.

>TRBV5-1|TRBJ2-7
ASSWGDRDVYEQY
>TRBV6-1|TRBJ2-7
ASSNTDEQY
>TRBV7-9|TRBJ1-6
ASSQNRGVNSPLH
>TRBV27|TRBJ1-2
ASRNYGYT
>TRBV6-6|TRBJ2-7
ASSRTGGPYEQY
>TRBV5-1|TRBJ2-5
ASSLGPLAGDQETQY
>TRBV7-9|TRBJ1-2
ASGRGNYGYT
>TRBV4-2|TRBJ1-5
ASSQGISSNQPQH
>TRBV7-2|TRBJ2-3
ASSWTSGIFGTQY
>TRBV5-1|TRBJ2-5
ASSLNGAGTQETQY
>TRBV6-5|TRBJ1-1
ASSYTNRGREAF
>TRBV9|TRBJ2-3
ASSVQGPDTQY
>TRBV11-2|TRBJ2-5
ASSIGTEETQY
>TRBV30|TRBJ2-7
AWSVEQGGRQY
>TRBV25-1|TRBJ1-1
ASRRGDEAF
>TRBV29-1|TRBJ2-7
SVEKDGVSYEQY
>TRBV7-9|TRBJ1-2
ASTRSGTGRNYGYT
>TRBV30|TRBJ2-5
AWGRRRTSGGGETQY